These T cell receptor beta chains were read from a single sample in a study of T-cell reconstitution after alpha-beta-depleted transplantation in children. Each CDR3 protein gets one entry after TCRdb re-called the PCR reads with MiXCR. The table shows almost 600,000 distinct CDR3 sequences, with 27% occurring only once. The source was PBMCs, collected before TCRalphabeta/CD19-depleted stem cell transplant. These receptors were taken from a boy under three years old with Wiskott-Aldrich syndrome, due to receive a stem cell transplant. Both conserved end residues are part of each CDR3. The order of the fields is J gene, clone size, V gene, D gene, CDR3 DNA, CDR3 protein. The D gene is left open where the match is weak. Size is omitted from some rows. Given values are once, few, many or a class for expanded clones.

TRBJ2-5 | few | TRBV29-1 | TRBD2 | TGCAGCGTTAACCTAGCGGGAGTCGTACAAGAGACCCAGTACTTC | CSVNLAGVVQETQYF
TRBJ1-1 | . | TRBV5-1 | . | TGCGCCAGCGGCAGGGGAGAGAACACTGAAGCTTTCTTT | CASGRGENTEAFF
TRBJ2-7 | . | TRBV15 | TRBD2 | TGTGCCACCAGCAGAGCAGGGACTAGCGGGCTCGAGCAGTACTTC | CATSRAGTSGLEQYF
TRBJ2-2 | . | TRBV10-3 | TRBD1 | TGTGCCACCTTGCCGGGACAGGGGGGGCCCGGGGAGCTGTTTTTT | CATLPGQGGPGELFF
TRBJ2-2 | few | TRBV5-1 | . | TGCGCCAGCAGCTTGTCCGGTTTAAAGGCCGGGGAGCTGTTTTTT | CASSLSGLKAGELFF
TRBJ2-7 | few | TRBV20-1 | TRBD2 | TGCAGTGCTAGTGGGAGGACTAGCGGTGCCTACGAGCAGTACTTC | CSASGRTSGAYEQYF
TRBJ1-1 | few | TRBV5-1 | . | TGCGCCAGCAGCTTGAGCGGGACAAGTACTGAAGCTTTCTTT | CASSLSGTSTEAFF
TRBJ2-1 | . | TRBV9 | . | TGTGCCAGCAGCGATAAGGGAATGAGCTCCTACAATGAGCAGTTCTTC | CASSDKGMSSYNEQFF
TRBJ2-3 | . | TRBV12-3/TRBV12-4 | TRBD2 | TGTGCCAGCAGGCTAGCGGGAGTTGGCACAGATACGCAGTATTTT | CASRLAGVGTDTQYF
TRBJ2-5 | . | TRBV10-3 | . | TGTGCCACCGGGACACAAGAGACCCAGTACTTC | CATGTQETQYF
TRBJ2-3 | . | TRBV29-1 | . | TGCAGCGTCCGAACAGGCACAGATACGCAGTATTTT | CSVRTGTDTQYF
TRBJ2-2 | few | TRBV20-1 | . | TGCAGTGCTAGAGCGGGAGCCGACACCGGGGAGCTGTTTTTT | CSARAGADTGELFF
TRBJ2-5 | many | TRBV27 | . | TGTGCCAGCAGTAGGACGCTTTTACCCGGAGAGACCCAGTACTTC | CASSRTLLPGETQYF
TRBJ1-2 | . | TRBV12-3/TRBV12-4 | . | TGTGCCAGCAGCCTAGGTCTCGAGGAACATGGCTACACCTTC | CASSLGLEEHGYTF
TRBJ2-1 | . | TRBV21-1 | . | TGTGCCAGCAGCAGAACCTCTAGCTGCCGATACAATGAGCAGTTCTTC | CASSRTSSCRYNEQFF
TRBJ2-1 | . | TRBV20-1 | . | TGCAGTGCTAGTGTCTCCGTCTCCTACAATGAGCAGTTCTTC | CSASVSVSYNEQFF
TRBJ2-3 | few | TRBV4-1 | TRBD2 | TGTGCCAGCAGCCAAGAGGGAGGGACTAGTACGCAGTATTTT | CASSQEGGTSTQYF
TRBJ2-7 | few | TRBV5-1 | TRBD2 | TGCGCCAGCAGGCAGGGACTAGCGGGCAGCTACGAGCAGTACTTC | CASRQGLAGSYEQYF
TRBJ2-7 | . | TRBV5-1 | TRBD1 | TGCGCCAGCAGCTTGGGACCTCCGGGACAGGGAGGCGAGCAGTACTTC | CASSLGPPGQGGEQYF
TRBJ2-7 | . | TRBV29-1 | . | TGCAGCGTTGAGGAATACTACGAGCAGTACTTC | CSVEEYYEQYF
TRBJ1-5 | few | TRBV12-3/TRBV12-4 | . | TGTGCCAGCAGGGTTACAGGGACCAGCAATCAGCCCCAGCATTTT | CASRVTGTSNQPQHF
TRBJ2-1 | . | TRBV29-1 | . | TGCAGCGTTGAAGACCCGGGACCCAGGAAGGGATTAAGCTCCTACAATGAGCAGTTCTTC | CSVEDPGPRKGLSSYNEQFF
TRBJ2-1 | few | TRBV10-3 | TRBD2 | TGTGCCATCAGTGAGCGGGGACTAGCGGGCCGCAATGAGCAGTTCTTC | CAISERGLAGRNEQFF
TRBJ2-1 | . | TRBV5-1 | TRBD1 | TGCGCCAGCAGCTTGGCCAAATCGGGACAGGGAGACTCCAATGAGCAGTTCTTC | CASSLAKSGQGDSNEQFF
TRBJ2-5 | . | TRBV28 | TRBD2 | TGTGCCAGCAGTAGTCTAGCGGGAGGAGGGGAAGAGACCCAGTACTTC | CASSSLAGGGEETQYF
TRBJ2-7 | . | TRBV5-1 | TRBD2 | TGCGCCAGCAGCTTCCGCGGGAGCTCTCCGTACGAGCAGTACTTC | CASSFRGSSPYEQYF
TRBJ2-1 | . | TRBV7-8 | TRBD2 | TGTGCCAGCAGCCCATCCGGGACTAGCGGACCTTGGTACAATGAGCAGTTCTTC | CASSPSGTSGPWYNEQFF
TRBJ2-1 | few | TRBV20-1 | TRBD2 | TGCAGTGCTCGGGACTACGCGAGCTCCTACAATGAGCAGTTCTTC | CSARDYASSYNEQFF
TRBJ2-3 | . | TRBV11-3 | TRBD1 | TGTGCCAGCAGCTCCGGACAGGGGGAGACAGATACGCAGTATTTT | CASSSGQGETDTQYF
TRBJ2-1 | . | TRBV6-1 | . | TGTGCCAGCAGTAGTAGGGCCGCCTCGGGGAATGAGCAGTTCTTC | CASSSRAASGNEQFF
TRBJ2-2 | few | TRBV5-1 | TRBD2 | TGCGCCAGCAGCTTGGTTATAGCGGGCACCGGGGAGCTGTTTTTT | CASSLVIAGTGELFF
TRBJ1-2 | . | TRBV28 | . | TGTGCCAGCGGTATTCCTACGGGGGTCAACTATGGCTACACCTTC | CASGIPTGVNYGYTF
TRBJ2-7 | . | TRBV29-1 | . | TGCAGCGTCACGCTACGGACCCCCTACGAGCAGTACTTC | CSVTLRTPYEQYF
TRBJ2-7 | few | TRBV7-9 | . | TGTGCCAGCAGCTTCACAGAGCAGTACTTC | CASSFTEQYF
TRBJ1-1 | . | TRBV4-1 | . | TGCGCCAGCAGCCAAGAGACCCCGGATGTCCAGGTTTCGAGGAACACAGACATGAACACTGAAGCTTTCTTT | CASSQETPDVQVSRNTDMNTEAFF
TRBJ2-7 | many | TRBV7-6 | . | TGTGCCAGCAGCTTCGGGGGGCTAGGCTACGAGCAGTACTTC | CASSFGGLGYEQYF